The sequence of this T cell receptor beta chain was determined in a study of identical twins. TCRdb recomputed calls from the 5' RACE reads with MiXCR, one row per CDR3 protein. This sample has a few hundred thousand distinct CDR3 sequences, with 6.5% to 9.5% found just once. Ten or more counts support this clonotype. Unmatched junction bases numbered 4, after V lost 0 bases and J lost 3 bases. The germline V gene has CDR1 LGHNA and CDR2 YSLEER. The CDR3 totals 16 residues. These sequences were also reported in another study, on yellow fever vaccine responses in identical twins.

J is TRBJ2-7 and V is TRBV4-3, with 11 bases matching TRBD2. The clonotype originates from a woman aged 18-29 years in good health. Sequences were obtained from CD8+ T cells sorted from blood. CDR3 sequence (DNA): TGCGCCAGCAGCCAAGATTTCACTAGCGGGAGCTACGAGCAGTACTTC. Translating gives CASSQDFTSGSYEQYF.